This T cell receptor beta chain is drawn from a study of T cells after yellow fever vaccination. This clonotype was observed at least ten times. The antigen is not known. TCRdb re-analysed the 5' RACE reads in MiXCR, keeping a single row per CDR3 protein. The sample lists around 310,000 distinct CDR3 sequences; 3.6% were seen once. Germline assignment: CDR1 MGHRA and CDR2 YSYEKL. Trimming pared 1 base from V and 0 bases from J, leaving 10 bases between. The CDR3 totals 15 residues. Overall study findings and caveats: A weaker but faster secondary response was observed, peaking on day 5 versus 15.

The specimen was PBMCs, collected on the day of the yellow fever booster vaccination. This chain uses TRBV4-1 with TRBJ2-7; D is perhaps TRBD1 (6 bases). The TCR comes from a man between 18 and 29 years old who received the YFV17D yellow fever vaccine. CDR3 coding DNA: TGCGCCAGCAGCCAAGTTGGGGGCAGCTCCTACGAGCAGTACTTC. Encoded protein: CASSQVGGSSYEQYF.